This T cell receptor (beta chain) stems from a study of cytomegalovirus exposure and HLA in healthy donors (dated by TCRdb to the late 2010s). At the level of the whole study: An earlier analysis of roughly 570 of the donors reported 276 Gb of sequence data and about 120 million unique TCR beta sequences obtained from around 190 million T cells. Alongside the repertoire data, information on donor age, sex, ethnicity and CMV serostatus was compiled. Class I and class II HLA loci were covered by the typing at four-digit resolution. Typing coverage differed by locus: A, B, C, DRB1 and DQB1 were typed in roughly 629-630 donors, DQA1 in 500 to 550, DPA1 in 600 to 610, and DPB1 in 450 to 480. Besides the first cohort of roughly 660 subjects, a separate validation cohort made up of 90 to 150 different subjects was used. The study profiled the T cell repertoires of under 700 subjects by immunosequencing and related them to cytomegalovirus serostatus. Roughly 5 DR-DQ haplotypes were treated as single units for association and clustering because of strong linkage in the cohort. Every repertoire in the discovery cohort had been generated on one and the same sequencing platform. In the later analysis, no new phenotypic data were used to find candidate immune exposures; instead, reliance was placed on TCR beta sequences and their occurrence across donors. The study aimed to test whether signatures of past pathogen exposure could be identified by cataloging public T cell receptors. An early release that covered 500 to 800 HLA-typed donors contained approximately 300 gigabases of sequencing data and about 93 million unique TCR sequences. An earlier analysis of fewer than 700 of the donors applied high-throughput TCR beta sequencing to assess whether each TCR beta V gene segment acted as functional or pseudogenic. The study combined high-throughput TCR immunosequencing, statistical association of individual TCRs with disease status, and machine learning to predict cytomegalovirus infection status. A later genetic analysis used genome-wide SNP genotypes for about 60% of the roughly 700 donors, treating that subset as a discovery cohort. Of the roughly 410 genotyped donors, 70% to 90% were placed in the genetic ancestry cluster associated with self-reported Caucasian donors. On average, roughly 250,000 unique TCR beta nucleotide sequences were sequenced per donor among a few hundred genotyped donors of the cohort, with 15% to 20% of those sequences being non-productive. A later analysis re-analyzed previously published TCR beta repertoires from approximately 700 donors and added high-resolution HLA genotyping to study TCR occurrence patterns. The study at large found these results: A later analysis reported that several top co-occurrence clusters appeared linked to parvovirus B19, influenza, CMV and Epstein-Barr virus. Immune exposure information for the cohort was limited to CMV serostatus. Only TCR beta chains were sequenced in this cohort, and the absence of alpha or paired-chain data limited detectable features. A later genetic analysis associated a missense DCLRE1C variant with V-gene and J-gene trimming of TCR beta chains, and an independent cohort replicated the association. When HLA alleles, especially DR and DQ, strongly co-occurred, attributing TCR associations to individual alleles was difficult. Across donors, most TCR sequences were observed very rarely, whereas some public TCRs were present in many individuals. In a later analysis, HLA-associated TCR beta chains were found to be more clonally expanded and to have lower generation probabilities than equally common non-associated chains. The classifier was reported to diagnose cytomegalovirus status with high specificity and sensitivity in both the original and validation cohorts. A further reported finding was that TCR beta sequences accurately predicted the HLA-A and HLA-B alleles for most subjects in the first cohort. The sequencing pipeline was judged likely to have produced a cluster of highly shared sequence variants as a technical artifact. The 87-base-pair reads could not distinguish some IMGT-functional V segments, including TRBV6-2 and TRBV6-3, so those segments were excluded. Because counts were too low, 15 to 20 rarely observed V segments, including chromosome 9 orphons, were excluded from the earlier analysis of 587 of the donors. Correlated functional status among segregating V segments might reflect linkage disequilibrium, but an unknown experimental factor could not be ruled out. Because some donors lacked HLA typing at each locus, the association tests relied only on the typed subset. In a later analysis, most CMV-associated TCR beta chains were found to appear HLA-restricted, with HLA associations seemingly driven largely by CMV exposure. Compared with the roughly 670-donor mean, donors in an Asian-associated ancestry cluster had fewer N-insertions in productive TCRs, according to a later genetic analysis. Broadly in line with IMGT annotations, most TCR beta V segments showed up in productive rearrangements about 87% or about 30% of the time in an earlier analysis of 587 of the donors. According to a later analysis, TCR association rates differed among HLA loci, with DRB1 alleles showing the most associated TCRs and HLA-C alleles showing the fewest. At a false discovery rate of 0.05, a later analysis linked approximately 18,000 TCR beta sequences to specific HLA alleles. It was suggested by the authors that the approach could potentially be generalized to other disease states and immunological phenotypes. A total of 150 to 200 TCR beta chains were listed by the study as associated with cytomegalovirus. Sequencing depth was assumed to be roughly uniform across donors in the presence/absence analyses, though that assumption may not hold. Three of the identified cytomegalovirus-associated TCR beta chains were confirmed in vitro to be specific for cytomegalovirus antigens.

Counted from cysteine to phenylalanine, this CDR3 has 14 amino acids. Only CDR3 DNA remains: 42 bases, in frame from the first base. Per the germline V gene, SGHTA is the CDR1 and FQGTGA is the CDR2. Relative to germline, V is 0 bases shorter and J is 2 bases shorter, with 7 bases between their ends. Libraries came from the immunoSEQ multiplex PCR assay. For the multiplex PCR, a mixture combining 60 forward primers for TCR Vbeta segments and 13 reverse primers for TCR Jbeta segments was used. The CDR3 region of rearranged TCR beta genes was amplified from genomic DNA by a multiplex PCR assay. On the Illumina HiSeq System, the amplified TCR beta libraries were sequenced as 87-base-pair reads. As for how the authors treated the data: A later analysis tallied roughly 76 million unique TCR beta chains across the 550 to 850 repertoires, and approximately 11 million of those chains were shared by two or more donors. Raw reads were error-corrected and collapsed into unique sequences by a nearest-neighbor algorithm in which closely related sequences were merged to remove PCR and sequencing errors. CDR3 sequences were aligned to IMGT reference sequences to assign V, D and J gene segments. Each retained sequence needed at least a six-nucleotide match to both a V gene segment and a J gene segment. A rearrangement was called productive if the CDR3 had no stop codons and remained in frame with V and J, and every other rearrangement was called non-productive. CDR3 was defined by IMGT convention, running from the second conserved V-encoded cysteine to the conserved J-encoded phenylalanine. The earlier analysis of 500 to 600 of the donors excluded sequences that lacked an unambiguous match to a single V gene segment. In an earlier analysis of 587 of the donors, V segments were called functional above 56.7% productive rearrangements and were called segregating when the between-donor standard deviation exceeded 5%. To diagnose cytomegalovirus status from the catalog of TCR beta chain sequences, a statistical classification framework was built. A later analysis assigned V and J genes by comparing TCR nucleotide sequences with IMGT/GENE-DB human TR gene sequences. Using the TCRdist pipeline, a later analysis assigned CDR3 sequences along with most-parsimonious VDJ recombination scenarios. In a later analysis, each TCR beta chain was defined by its CDR3 amino acid sequence together with its V-gene family, and reads without a unique V-gene family were excluded. A later analysis removed 592 highly shared, low-generation-probability nucleotide sequences to deal with suspected cross-contamination and a sequencing artifact. For each public chain, a later analysis derived a clonal expansion index from normalized ranks of inferred template counts within each repertoire. In a later analysis, generation probabilities were computed using a VDJ recombination model fitted to out-of-frame rearrangements, and the results were checked against IGoR. In a later analysis, TCR-TCR, TCR-HLA and TCR-CMV co-occurrence was scored with hypergeometric tests, and a repertoire-size bias correction was applied to TCR pairs. False discovery rates were estimated in a later analysis by permuting HLA or CMV assignments 20 times. In a later analysis, co-occurring TCRs were grouped with DBSCAN, and TCRdist sequence similarity was added when clustering was performed within HLA-allele-positive subsets. For co-occurrence clustering, repertoires with fewer than 30,000 or more than 120,000 public chains were excluded, along with roughly 5 repertoires with anomalous nucleotide sharing. TCRdb holds this immuneACCESS table with in-frame rearrangements only. Some clones are missing; in checked studies, unresolved V genes explain under half, and the rest has no known cause. Clone size and the V and J calls come from that table; the DNA yielded D and trimming. In this sample the table shows about 110,000 clones, 76% of which occur a single time. Jointly, the top ten make up roughly an eighth of the sample.

Regarding this clone: The antigen it binds to is not known. It has no much larger one-base neighbor in the sample; base qualities were not kept.

The cohort consisted of some 670 healthy bone marrow donors. All cohort members were sampled while nominally healthy, although unrecorded immune exposures were likely present. The donor was CMV seropositive and was included in the group of 290 or so seropositive cohort members. A peripheral blood sample was collected from each donor, and TCR beta sequencing was performed on peripheral blood mononuclear cells. The Qiagen DNeasy Blood Extraction Kit was used to extract genomic DNA from the blood cell samples. The chain is assembled from TRBV7-3 and TRBJ1-1, with TRBD1 as a weak D call on 5 bases. Sequenced material: PBMCs. The source of this sequence is a man aged 25-45 years in good health and CMV-seropositive. CDR3 sequence: CASSLTRDNTEAFF. The DNA is TGTGCCAGCAGCTTAACCAGGGATAACACTGAAGCTTTCTTT.